The 21 T cell receptor beta chains presented below share a single source sample, sequenced in a study of radiation and T cells in renal cell carcinoma. Time point noted: blood 2 weeks post-SBRT. The treatment: 15 Gy SBRT to primary tumor, nephrectomy 4 weeks later. Sequencing was performed with immunoSEQ multiplex PCR; in TCRdb, only in-frame clones are kept and a portion is missing. This table has roughly 78,000 clones, more than 75% appearing once. The sequences come from blood, collected from a patient whose treatment included radiotherapy and nephrectomy. The receptors originated from a man between 60 and 75 years old with renal cell carcinoma.

This chain connects TRBV10-3 to TRBJ2-1, with a possible D match to TRBD2 (6 bases). Trimming removed 4 bases from V and 2 bases from J, with 12 bases in between. The germline V gene has CDR1 ENHRY and CDR2 SYGVKD. The CDR3 totals 15 residues. CDR3 bases: TGTGCCATCAGTGGGGACTCCAAGGCCTACAATGAGCAGTTCTTC. It is translated as CAISGDSKAYNEQFF.

The chain uses TRBV28 and TRBJ2-7; D is unclear. The CDR3 extends over 13 amino acids. In germline, CDR1 is MDHEN, CDR2 SYDVKM. V was trimmed by 2 bases and J by 2 bases, leaving 7 bases between them. CDR3 DNA sequence: TGTGCCAGCAGTTTAGGGAACGCCTACGAGCAGTACTTC. Residues: CASSLGNAYEQYF.

CDR3 nucleotides: TGTGCCATCATGGGCGGGAGCCAAATCGGCTCCTACAATGAGCAGTTCTTC. This codes for CAIMGGSQIGSYNEQFF. The rearrangement uses TRBV10-3 and TRBJ2-1, with 7 bases lining up with TRBD2. Germline V gene data show CDR1 as ENHRY and CDR2 as SYGVKD. This CDR3 has 17 amino acids. V shed 7 bases, J shed 0 bases, and the junction held 12 bases outside the gene matches.

The J gene is TRBJ2-7, the V gene TRBV2; 9 positions agree with TRBD1. V was pared by 6 bases and J by 3 bases, with 9 bases of the junction left unmatched. Germline assignment: CDR1 SNHLY and CDR2 FYNNEI. The CDR3 consists of 15 residues. CDR3 coding DNA: TGTGCCAGCAGCCAAACGGGGGACAGGGTCTACGAGCAGTACTTC. Its protein is CASSQTGDRVYEQYF.

The chain recombines TRBV6-4 with TRBJ2-7; TRBD1 agrees at 7 bases. The CDR3 runs to 13 residues. V gave up 2 bases and J gave up 5 bases; unmatched junction bases: 3. The germline CDR1 and CDR2 sequences are MRHNA and SNTAGT. The CDR3 spells CASSDGDSHEQYF. CDR3 DNA sequence: TGTGCCAGCAGTGACGGGGACAGCCACGAGCAGTACTTC.

The chain employs TRBV9 and TRBJ2-5; no clear D gene. Germline V CDR1 and CDR2: SGDLS, YYNGEE. The CDR3 is 12 residues long. Trimming pared 5 bases from V and 1 base from J, leaving 6 bases between. CDR3 sequence (DNA): TGTGCCAGCAGTCGTAGCCAAGAGACCCAGTACTTC. This sequence encodes CASSRSQETQYF. The whole variable domain, remainder taken from reference TRBV9 and TRBJ2-5, is DSGVTQTPKHLITATGQRVTLRCSPRSGDLSVYWYQQSLDQGLQFLIQYYNGEERAKGNILERFSAQQFPDLHSELNLSSLELGDSALYFCASSRSQETQYFGPGTRLLVL.

The genes are TRBV19 and TRBJ2-1; D is possibly TRBD1 (6 bases). Trimming removed 6 bases from V and 6 bases from J, with 33 bases in between. CDR1 and CDR2 (germline): LNHDA, SQIVND (reference sequence). The CDR3 runs 20 residues. For the CDR3, the DNA is TGTGCCAGTAGATCGAACCATGTACCCTCCGGGACAAAAATTGGCAATGAGCAGTTCTTC. Protein: CASRSNHVPSGTKIGNEQFF.

V gene TRBV27 combines with J gene TRBJ2-3; tentative D call: TRBD1 (5 bases). Germline V gene sequence: CDR1 MNHEY, CDR2 SMNVEV (reference sequence). CDR3 length equals 13 residues. V was pared by 7 bases and J by 4 bases, with 12 bases between. The CDR3 DNA follows: TGTGCCAGCAAGGTTCAAGGGGCAGATACGCAGTATTTT. Its protein is CASKVQGADTQYF.

This clone was observed a single time. The chain links TRBV29-1 to TRBJ1-1; D uncertain. Trimming took 4 bases from V and 4 from J, leaving 25 bases between them. CDR1 is SQVTM and CDR2 is ANQGSEA in the germline V gene. This CDR3 spans 17 amino acids. Here the CDR3 DNA reads TGCAGCGTTGTAGGGCAAGGCCACGAGAAGGTGACCACTGAAGCTTTCTTT. It specifies CSVVGQGHEKVTTEAFF.

The chain employs TRBV4-2 and TRBJ2-3, with 7 bases matching TRBD2. J was trimmed by 0 bases and V by 4 bases; bases with no gene match: 13. Germline-derived CDR1 and CDR2 are LGHNA and YNFKEQ. The length of the CDR3 is 18 residues. DNA for the CDR3: TGTGCCAGCAGCCTAGGCCCGCTAAGCGGGACTAGCACAGATACGCAGTATTTT. Encoded protein: CASSLGPLSGTSTDTQYF.

The rearrangement links TRBV19 to TRBJ1-1, with a tentative D call TRBD1 (5 bases). The CDR3 covers 15 residues. Germline CDR1 and CDR2: LNHDA and SQIVND (reference sequence). Trimming removed 4 bases at V and 1 base at J, with 13 bases between. The CDR3 protein is CASSTATDPNTEAFF. The CDR3, as DNA: TGTGCCAGTAGTACAGCGACAGACCCGAACACTGAAGCTTTCTTT. The full variable domain, completed using reference TRBV19 and TRBJ1-1, is DGGITQSPKYLFRKEGQNVTLSCEQNLNHDAMYWYRQDPGQGLRLIYYSQIVNDFQKGDIAEGYSVSREKKESFPLTVTSAQKNPTAFYLCASSTATDPNTEAFFGQGTRLTVV.

This chain links TRBV5-1 with TRBJ2-1; no clear D. Germline V gene sequence: CDR1 SGHRS, CDR2 YFSETQ. The CDR3 loop spans 12 amino acids. Trimming shortened V by 0 bases and J by 8 bases, and 6 bases separated the two germline ends. The CDR3 coding sequence is TGCGCCAGCAGCTTGGCACGGTATGAGCAGTTCTTC. It specifies CASSLARYEQFF.

This clone turned up a few times. This chain joins TRBV7-2 and TRBJ2-7; no clear D gene. V dropped 0 bases and J dropped 6 bases, with 12 bases sitting between them. Germline V lookup: CDR1 SGHTA, CDR2 FQGNSA. The CDR3 covers 14 residues. CDR3 region: CASSLAHLLSEQYF. The CDR3 DNA reads as TGTGCCAGCAGCTTAGCCCATCTTCTCAGCGAGCAGTACTTC.

The V call is TRBV6-5, the J call TRBJ1-5, with 11 bases lining up with TRBD1. The CDR3 covers 16 residues. V shed 2 bases, J shed 5 bases, and the junction held 5 bases outside the gene matches. Germline-derived CDR1 and CDR2 are MNHEY and SVGAGI. CDR3 protein: CASSYSGTGGDQPQHF. CDR3 sequence (DNA): TGTGCCAGCAGTTACAGCGGGACAGGGGGGGATCAGCCCCAGCATTTT.

Only one count was recorded for this clone. The chain couples TRBV2 to TRBJ1-5; D gene uncertain. This CDR3 comprises 12 residues. Germline V gene data show CDR1 as SNHLY and CDR2 as FYNNEI. The V end lost 4 bases, the J end lost 4 bases, and 5 bases lay between the germline ends. The CDR3 sequence: CASSVGNQPQHF. The CDR3 DNA reads as TGTGCCAGCAGTGTCGGAAATCAGCCCCAGCATTTT. Full variable domain (remainder filled in from reference TRBV2 and TRBJ1-5): EPEVTQTPSHQVTQMGQEVILRCVPISNHLYFYWYRQILGQKVEFLVSFYNNEISEKSEIFDDQFSVERPDGSNFTLKIRSTKLEDSAMYFCASSVGNQPQHFGDGTRLSIL.

This clone showed up just once. The genes are TRBV7-8 and TRBJ2-1; 7 bases fit TRBD1. Germline values: CDR1 SGHVS, CDR2 FQNEAQ. V shed 3 bases and J 2 bases; nucleotides not matched to a gene: 7. The CDR3 is made up of 16 amino acids. The CDR3 nucleotides read TGTGCCAGCAGCTTCGCCGGGACAGCGGCCTACAATGAGCAGTTCTTC. Amino acids: CASSFAGTAAYNEQFF.

The gene calls are TRBV6-1 and TRBJ1-5; TRBD1 aligns across 9 bases. The CDR3 runs to 15 residues. Germline-derived CDR1 and CDR2 are MNHNS and SASEGT. V dropped 5 bases and J dropped 5; count of bases not matched to a gene: 7. The CDR3 bases are TGTGCCAGCAGTTGGACAGGGGACGGGGATCAGCCCCAGCATTTT. This encodes CASSWTGDGDQPQHF.

This chain links TRBV11-2 with TRBJ2-1, with D maybe TRBD2 (6 bases). Trimming stripped 5 bases from V and 8 bases from J, with 16 bases between. CDR1 and CDR2 from the germline V gene are SGHAT and FQNNGV. There are 14 residues in the CDR3. The CDR3 nucleotides are TGTGCCAGCAGCAGGGGACTGGCTTCCTATGAGCAGTTCTTC. This translates into CASSRGLASYEQFF.

The V gene is TRBV27, the J gene TRBJ2-1, with TRBD2 identical over 9 bases. Unmatched junction bases numbered 14, after V lost 5 bases and J lost 15 bases. CDR1 MNHEY and CDR2 SMNVEV come from the germline V gene (reference sequence). There are 14 residues in the CDR3. CDR3 sequence (DNA): TGTGCCAGCAGTATGGCGAGTAGCGGGAGTATATGGTTCTTC. Protein sequence: CASSMASSGSIWFF.

V gene TRBV29-1 combines with J gene TRBJ1-2; TRBD1 matches 11 bases. This CDR3 is 14 amino acids long. J gave up 8 bases and V 4 bases, and 9 bases lay outside the gene matches. Germline V gives CDR1 SQVTM, CDR2 ANQGSEA. CDR3 region: CSVGGGQGAYGYTF. The CDR3 DNA reads TGCAGCGTTGGAGGAGGACAGGGGGCGTACGGCTACACCTTC.

The rearrangement joins TRBV6-5 to TRBJ2-3; tentative D call: TRBD1 (5 bases). The CDR3 loop spans 16 amino acids. CDR1 MNHEY and CDR2 SVGAGI come from the germline V gene. V shed 0 bases and J shed 2 bases, with 12 bases lying between them. As DNA, the CDR3 is TGTGCCAGCAGTTACTCAGGGGTGACCGCCACAGATACGCAGTATTTT. This encodes CASSYSGVTATDTQYF.